These 27 T cell receptor beta chains share one sample of origin, sequenced in a study of blood T cells in healthy people across ages. Primers used in a second PCR of about 6 to 11 cycles were a sample-barcoded 5' primer and a J-beta primer mix. Via MiXCR, TCRdb re-called the 5' RACE reads, giving one row per CDR3 protein. The sample contains about 640,000 distinct CDR3 sequences, approximately 59% of which appear only once. Sequenced material: blood. These receptors were taken from a man in his 60s in good health.

This chain uses TRBV25-1 with TRBJ1-2; D is unresolved. This CDR3 comprises 14 residues. CDR1 is MGHDK, CDR2 SYGVNS, per germline. V was shortened by 0 bases and J by 4 bases, with 9 bases between the two germline ends. DNA of the CDR3: TGTGCCAGCAGTGAATATTCGACGGTCTATGGCTACACCTTC. Its protein is CASSEYSTVYGYTF.

This clonotype was counted only a few times. The chain links TRBV4-1 to TRBJ2-1; 12 bases line up with TRBD1. This CDR3 comprises 15 residues. The trim removed 1 base at V and 9 bases at J, leaving 4 bases unmatched. Germline V gene data show CDR1 as MGHRA and CDR2 as YSYEKL. CDR3 coding DNA: TGCGCCAGCAGCCAAGGGGACAGGGGGCAGGTTGAGCAGTTCTTC. Protein sequence: CASSQGDRGQVEQFF.

This clonotype has just a few counts. The V gene is TRBV12-3 or TRBV12-4, the J gene TRBJ1-2, with unresolved D. V lost 5 bases and J lost 8, with 15 bases in between. This CDR3 has 13 amino acids. Here the CDR3 DNA reads TGTGCCAGCAGTACCTCGGGCCCGAGAGGCTACACCTTC. Residues: CASSTSGPRGYTF.

The CDR3 nucleotides are TGCGCCAGCAGCTTGGGGACTAGCTCATTGGAGCAGTTCTTC. Amino acid sequence: CASSLGTSSLEQFF. The V call is TRBV5-1, the J call TRBJ2-1, with 8 positions matching TRBD2. The ends lost 0 bases at V and 10 bases at J; junction bases unmatched: 6. In germline, CDR1 is SGHRS, CDR2 YFSETQ. The length of the CDR3 is 14 residues.

This clonotype has just a few counts. The chain is built from TRBV11-2 and TRBJ1-1; unclear D gene. This CDR3 contains 12 residues. Trimming shortened V by 5 bases and J by 7 bases, and 11 bases separated the two germline ends. Germline V gene lookup returns CDR1 SGHAT and CDR2 FQNNGV. CDR3 sequence: CASSMSRVEAFF. CDR3 nucleotides: TGTGCCAGCAGCATGAGTAGGGTTGAAGCTTTCTTT.

The chain uses TRBV5-1 and TRBJ1-1; 7 bases match TRBD1. The CDR3 covers 16 residues. The V and J ends lost 1 base and 0 bases, in that order; junction bases with no gene match: 6. The germline V gene has CDR1 SGHRS and CDR2 YFSETQ. The CDR3 region has the DNA TGCGCCAGCAGCTTGAGCTCGACAGGGATGAACACTGAAGCTTTCTTT. Its protein is CASSLSSTGMNTEAFF. Full variable domain (missing parts from reference TRBV5-1 and TRBJ1-1): KAGVTQTPRYLIKTRGQQVTLSCSPISGHRSVSWYQQTPGQGLQFLFEYFSETQRNKGNFPGRFSGRQFSNSRSEMNVSTLELGDSALYLCASSLSSTGMNTEAFFGQGTRLTVV.

The chain recombines TRBV27 with TRBJ2-7, with 7 bases lining up with TRBD1. Germline V gives CDR1 MNHEY, CDR2 SMNVEV (reference sequence). The V gene end was trimmed by 8 bases and the J gene end by 0 bases; junction bases not matched to a gene: 1. The CDR3 covers 12 residues. The CDR3 reads CASGDSSYEQYF. For the CDR3, the DNA is TGTGCCAGCGGGGACAGCTCCTACGAGCAGTACTTC.

The genes are TRBV3-1 and TRBJ2-4, with D possibly being TRBD1 (6 bases). Gene TRBJ2-7 matches the end of the DNA better, so the J call may be wrong. The CDR3 length is 14 residues. The V gene's germline CDR1 is LGHDT and CDR2 YNNKEL (reference sequence). The CDR3 sequence is CASSDTGMAHEQYF. The CDR3 DNA reads as TGTGCCAGCAGCGACACAGGGATGGCCCACGAGCAGTACTTC.

The genes are TRBV11-2 and TRBJ1-1; possibly TRBD1 for D (5 bases). V shed 1 base and J shed 0 bases, with 12 bases lying between them. The CDR3 consists of 16 residues. The germline gives CDR1 SGHAT, CDR2 FQNNGV. In DNA form, the CDR3 reads TGTGCCAGCAGCTTAGGGGACGGAGCCATGAACACTGAAGCTTTCTTT. Translated, it gives CASSLGDGAMNTEAFF. The full variable domain, rest sourced from reference TRBV11-2 and TRBJ1-1, is EAGVAQSPRYKIIEKRQSVAFWCNPISGHATLYWYQQILGQGPKLLIQFQNNGVVDDSQLPKDRFSAERLKGVDSTLKIQPAKLEDSAVYLCASSLGDGAMNTEAFFGQGTRLTVV.

A few counts support this clonotype. The chain has TRBV14 and TRBJ2-7; the D gene could be TRBD1 or TRBD2 (5 bases each). The germline V and J ends were trimmed by 0 bases and 2 bases, with 8 bases remaining between them. The V gene's germline CDR1 is SGHDN and CDR2 FVKESK. CDR3 length: 14 residues. The CDR3 coding sequence is TGTGCCAGCAGCCAAGAGGGGGTTCCCTACGAGCAGTACTTC. As protein: CASSQEGVPYEQYF.

This clonotype was counted ten times or more. V is TRBV9 and J is TRBJ1-2; a possible D gene is TRBD1 (6 bases). V dropped 1 base and J dropped 1 base, with 14 bases sitting between them. The CDR3 is made up of 16 amino acids. Per germline, CDR1 SGDLS and CDR2 YYNGEE. In DNA form, the CDR3 reads TGTGCCAGCAGCGTATCCCGGGACAACTTTAACTATGGCTACACCTTC. Amino acids: CASSVSRDNFNYGYTF.

J is TRBJ2-3 and V is TRBV21-1; TRBD2 is the table's D call and was not checked against the DNA. TRBV21-1 is a recognized pseudogene. CDR3 length: 17 amino acids. DNA of the CDR3: TGTGCCAGCAGCTCCCCGCCTAGCGGGGGGGCCGCAGATACGCAGTATTTT. Translation: CASSSPPSGGAADTQYF.

This clonotype was detected once. The CDR3 coding sequence is TGTGCCAGCAGCCAAGCAGGACTAGCGGGGGGGAAACAAGAGACCCAGTACTTC. Amino acids: CASSQAGLAGGKQETQYF. This sequence joins TRBV4-2 and TRBJ2-5; TRBD2 matches at 15 bases. This CDR3 is 18 amino acids long. Germline V CDR1 and CDR2: LGHNA, YNFKEQ. Unmatched junction bases numbered 5, after V lost 1 base and J lost 2 bases.

This clonotype was recorded many times. In nucleotides, the CDR3 is TGTGCCAGCAGCCTCGACTTGGGGGCAGGTGAGCAGTACTTC. It codes for CASSLDLGAGEQYF. The chain employs TRBV4-2 and TRBJ2-7; D perhaps matches TRBD1 (6 bases). The germline V gene has CDR1 LGHNA and CDR2 YNFKEQ. The germline V and J ends were trimmed by 4 bases and 7 bases, with 17 bases remaining between them. The CDR3 spans 14 residues.

A few counts support this clonotype. The J gene is TRBJ2-1, the V gene TRBV27; D is possibly TRBD2 (7 bases). The CDR3 covers 14 residues. CDR1 and CDR2 from the germline V gene are MNHEY and SMNVEV (reference sequence). Trimming took 7 bases from V and 8 from J, leaving 18 bases between them. CDR3 amino acids: CASTGRGAHHEQFF. CDR3 DNA: TGTGCCAGCACGGGCCGGGGGGCCCACCATGAGCAGTTCTTC.

This rearrangement joins TRBV18 to TRBJ2-7; weak D call: TRBD1 (5 bases). Trimming took 0 bases from V and 6 from J, leaving 6 bases between them. From germline, CDR1 is KGHSH and CDR2 LQKENI. CDR3 size: 12 residues. CDR3 amino acids: CASSPPGAEQYF. The CDR3 DNA reads TGTGCCAGCTCACCACCAGGGGCCGAGCAGTACTTC.

This chain joins TRBV6-5 and TRBJ1-2, with a tentative D call TRBD1 (5 bases). V was shortened by 4 bases and J by 4 bases, with 13 bases between the two germline ends. CDR1 is MNHEY, CDR2 SVGAGI, per germline. The CDR3 loop spans 14 amino acids. CDR3 sequence (DNA): TGTGCCAGCAGTTGGACAACAGGCCCCTATGGCTACACCTTC. Its translation: CASSWTTGPYGYTF.

This clonotype was detected only a few times. The chain has TRBV29-1 and TRBJ2-3; TRBD2 might be the D (7 bases). The germline V gene encodes CDR1 SQVTM and CDR2 ANQGSEA. With 7 bases removed from V and 4 bases from J, the gap between germline ends came to 18 bases. The CDR3 spans 14 residues. CDR3 nucleotide sequence: TGCAGCGCTACCCTGGGGGGGGGCCCAGATACGCAGTATTTT. Protein: CSATLGGGPDTQYF.

The chain couples TRBV7-9 to TRBJ1-5; D is uncertain. The V gene lost 1 base and the J gene lost 0 bases, with 7 bases spanning the gap. This CDR3 region has 15 residues. The germline CDR1 and CDR2 sequences are SEHNR and FQNEAQ (reference sequence). The CDR3 DNA is TGTGCCAGCAGCTTAGGGGCAGCTAGCAATCAGCCCCAGCATTTT. Amino acids: CASSLGAASNQPQHF. The variable domain in full, completed from reference TRBV7-9 and TRBJ1-5, reads DTGVSQNPRHKITKRGQNVTFRCDPISEHNRLYWYRQTLGQGPEFLTYFQNEAQLEKSRLLSDRFSAERPKGSFSTLEIQRTEQGDSAMYLCASSLGAASNQPQHFGDGTRLSIL.

With respect to this clonotype: A much larger clone differs from this one at a single base, so this may be a read error. The chain combines TRBV27 with TRBJ1-1, with D unclear. CDR3 length equals 16 residues. The germline V gene has CDR1 MNHEY and CDR2 SMNVEV (reference sequence). For the CDR3, the DNA is TGTGCCAGCAGTTTTGGAACGGGGAGATTGAACGCTGAAGCTTTCTTT. Translation gives CASSFGTGRLNAEAFF.

The gene calls are TRBV6-1 and TRBJ2-7; TRBD1 might be the D (6 bases). The CDR3 runs to 12 residues. Germline assignment: CDR1 MNHNS and CDR2 SASEGT. Trimming took off 9 bases at V and 5 bases at J, with 14 bases between the two ends. The CDR3: CASGAGANEQYF. Written as DNA, the CDR3 is TGTGCCAGTGGGGCAGGGGCCAACGAGCAGTACTTC.

This clonotype was observed a few times. The rearrangement links TRBV20-1 to TRBJ2-1; D might be TRBD1 (6 bases). The germline gives CDR1 DFQATT, CDR2 SNEGSKA (reference sequence). The CDR3 has 12 amino acids. V lost 3 bases to trimming and J lost 7 bases, with 10 bases between them. CDR3 nucleotide sequence: TGCAGTGCTAGTCCCAGGGGTAATGAGCAGTTCTTC. Translation: CSASPRGNEQFF.

This chain uses TRBV10-3 with TRBJ2-2; D ambiguous. With 0 bases removed from V and 2 bases from J, the gap between germline ends came to 4 bases. The CDR3 length is 14 residues. Germline V gene lookup returns CDR1 ENHRY and CDR2 SYGVKD. The CDR3 DNA reads as TGTGCCATCAGTGAGTCGGTCAACACCGGGGAGCTGTTTTTT. Translated, it gives CAISESVNTGELFF.

The V gene is TRBV3-1, the J gene TRBJ2-7; weak D call: TRBD2 (7 bases). V was cut by 6 bases and J by 6 bases, with 18 bases left in between. The germline V gene has CDR1 LGHDT and CDR2 YNNKEL (reference sequence). CDR3 size: 14 residues. The CDR3 loop reads CASSPAGARGEQYF. CDR3 nucleotides: TGTGCCAGCAGTCCTGCGGGGGCTAGGGGCGAGCAGTACTTC.

In this sample, this clonotype turned up a few times. The CDR3 here is CASSKSAYEQYF. The DNA for the CDR3 is TGTGCCAGCAGCAAAAGCGCCTACGAGCAGTACTTC. This chain connects TRBV7-2 to TRBJ2-7; no clear D. The CDR3 covers 12 residues. Per germline, CDR1 SGHTA and CDR2 FQGNSA. Trimming pared 5 bases from V and 2 bases from J, leaving 7 bases between.

The V gene is TRBV5-1, the J gene TRBJ2-5, with D possibly matching TRBD2 (6 bases). Trimming removed 0 bases from V and 4 bases from J, with 16 bases in between. The CDR3 runs to 16 residues. Germline-derived CDR1 and CDR2 are SGHRS and YFSETQ. CDR3 residues: CASSLVGNLGGETQYF. In nucleotides, the CDR3 is TGCGCCAGCAGCTTGGTGGGGAACCTGGGGGGAGAGACCCAGTACTTC.

The chain's CDR3 is CASSPRSAGDTGELFF. The CDR3, as DNA: TGTGCCAGCAGCCCTCGTTCTGCGGGGGACACCGGGGAGCTGTTTTTT. The chain carries TRBV3-1 and TRBJ2-2; 7 bases are shared with TRBD2. Germline V CDR1 and CDR2: LGHDT, YNNKEL (reference sequence). Unmatched junction bases numbered 8, after V lost 4 bases and J lost 3 bases. This CDR3 comprises 16 residues.